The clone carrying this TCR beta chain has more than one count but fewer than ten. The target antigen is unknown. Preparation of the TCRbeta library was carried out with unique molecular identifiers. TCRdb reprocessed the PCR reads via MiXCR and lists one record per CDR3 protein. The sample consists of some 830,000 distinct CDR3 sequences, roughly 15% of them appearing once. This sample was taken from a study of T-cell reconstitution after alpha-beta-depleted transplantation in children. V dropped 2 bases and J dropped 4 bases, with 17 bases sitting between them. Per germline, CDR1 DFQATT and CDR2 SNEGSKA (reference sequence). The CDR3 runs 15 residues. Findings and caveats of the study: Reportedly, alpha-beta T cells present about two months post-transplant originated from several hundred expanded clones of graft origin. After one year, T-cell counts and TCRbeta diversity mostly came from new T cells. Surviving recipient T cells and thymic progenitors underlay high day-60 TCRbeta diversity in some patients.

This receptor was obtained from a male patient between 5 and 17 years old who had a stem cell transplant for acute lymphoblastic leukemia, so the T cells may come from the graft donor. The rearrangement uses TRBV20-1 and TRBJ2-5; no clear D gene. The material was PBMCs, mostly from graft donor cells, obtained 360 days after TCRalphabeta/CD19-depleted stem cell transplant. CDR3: CSARIWVTSTETQYF. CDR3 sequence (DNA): TGCAGTGCTAGAATCTGGGTAACTTCGACAGAGACCCAGTACTTC.